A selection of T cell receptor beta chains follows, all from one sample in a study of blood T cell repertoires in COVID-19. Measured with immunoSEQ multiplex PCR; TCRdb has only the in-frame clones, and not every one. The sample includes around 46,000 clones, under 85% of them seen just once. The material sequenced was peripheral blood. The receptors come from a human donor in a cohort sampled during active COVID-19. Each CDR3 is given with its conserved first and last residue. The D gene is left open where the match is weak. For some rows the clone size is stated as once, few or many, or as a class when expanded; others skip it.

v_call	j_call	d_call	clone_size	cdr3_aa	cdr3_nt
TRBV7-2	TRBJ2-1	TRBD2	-	CASSSRTSAIRNEQFF	TGTGCCAGCAGCTCTAGGACTAGCGCCATTCGCAATGAGCAGTTCTTC
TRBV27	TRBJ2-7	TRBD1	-	CASSLGPGGSFEQYF	TGTGCCAGCAGTTTAGGCCCAGGGGGTAGTTTCGAGCAGTACTTC
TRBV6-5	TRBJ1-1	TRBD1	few	CASRSEAAGGTEAFF	TGTGCCAGCAGATCAGAAGCGGCAGGGGGAACTGAAGCTTTCTTT
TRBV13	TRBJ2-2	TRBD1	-	CASSLGGTVSPGELFF	TGTGCCAGCAGCTTAGGCGGGACAGTGTCCCCCGGGGAGCTGTTTTTT
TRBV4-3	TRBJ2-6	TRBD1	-	CASSRISGTGGPGANVLTF	TGCGCCAGCAGCCGAATTTCCGGGACAGGGGGACCTGGGGCCAACGTCCTGACTTTC
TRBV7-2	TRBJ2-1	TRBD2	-	CASSPQLAGGGEQFF	TGTGCCAGCAGCCCGCAACTAGCGGGAGGTGGTGAGCAGTTCTTC
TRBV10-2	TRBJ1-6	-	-	CASSEQGDNSPLHF	TGCGCCAGCAGTGAACAGGGCGATAATTCACCCCTCCACTTT
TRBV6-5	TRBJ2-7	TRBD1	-	CASRPGTGGSYEQYF	TGTGCCAGCCGCCCGGGGACAGGGGGCTCCTACGAGCAGTACTTC
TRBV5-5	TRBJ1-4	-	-	CASSFNSGEKLFF	TGTGCCAGCAGCTTTAACAGTGGGGAAAAACTGTTTTTT
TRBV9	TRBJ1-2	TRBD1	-	CASSVGAGQAYRGYTF	TGTGCCAGCAGCGTCGGGGCGGGACAGGCTTATCGGGGCTACACCTTC
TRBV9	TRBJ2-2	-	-	CASSLEAYSGELFF	TGTGCCAGCAGCCTGGAGGCTTATTCCGGGGAGCTGTTTTTT
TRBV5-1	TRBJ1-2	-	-	CASSPTRGLGYGYTF	TGCGCCAGCAGCCCAACCAGGGGCTTAGGCTATGGCTACACCTTC
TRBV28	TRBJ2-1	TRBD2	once	CASSLWGGGGSQLNEQFF	TGTGCCAGCAGTTTATGGGGGGGCGGGGGGTCCCAACTCAATGAGCAGTTCTTC
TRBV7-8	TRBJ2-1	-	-	CASSLAVTRQEFF	TGTGCCAGCAGCTTAGCGGTCACCCGTCAGGAGTTCTTC
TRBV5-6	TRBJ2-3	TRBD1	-	CASSLTGTADTQYF	TGTGCCAGCAGCTTAACCGGGACAGCCGATACGCAGTATTTT
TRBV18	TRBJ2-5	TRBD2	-	CASSPLGLALGETQYF	TGTGCCAGCTCACCGTTGGGACTAGCGTTAGGGGAGACCCAGTACTTC
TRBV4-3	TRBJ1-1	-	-	CASSQDVKNTEAFF	TGCGCCAGCAGCCAAGATGTCAAGAACACTGAAGCTTTCTTT
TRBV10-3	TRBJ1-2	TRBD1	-	CAISEPGTGGNYGYTF	TGTGCCATCAGTGAACCCGGGACAGGGGGAAACTATGGCTACACCTTC
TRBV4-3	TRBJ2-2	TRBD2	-	CASSQDGLATNTGELFF	TGCGCCAGCAGCCAAGACGGACTAGCGACGAACACCGGGGAGCTGTTTTTT
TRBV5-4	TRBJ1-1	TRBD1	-	CASSLKGANTEAFF	TGTGCCAGCAGCTTAAAGGGGGCGAACACTGAAGCTTTCTTT
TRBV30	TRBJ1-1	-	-	CAWSVLNRRPGAFF	TGTGCCTGGAGTGTACTAAACCGCCGGCCGGGGGCTTTCTTT
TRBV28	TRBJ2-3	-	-	CASTKAGGRTDTQYF	TGTGCCAGCACCAAAGCCGGGGGACGCACAGATACGCAGTATTTT